This T cell receptor beta chain was observed in a study of naive CD8 T cells in extremely preterm neonates. General observations from the study: Preterm CDR3s were shorter than older groups', with fewer N additions and less trimming.

To note about this clone: The target antigen is unknown.

Sequenced by immunoSEQ multiplex PCR; TCRdb stores in-frame clones only, minus some. The profile shows about 23,000 clones, approximately 88% of them singletons. Samples were taken at extremely preterm deliveries at about 23-27 weeks of gestation. The length of the CDR3 is 15 residues. Germline trimming cut 5 bases from V and 5 bases from J; bases unmatched to any gene: 7. Looked up from germline, CDR1 is LNHDA and CDR2 is SQIVND (reference sequence). The genes are TRBV19 and TRBJ2-5; 11 bases are shared with TRBD1. The receptor was derived from a boy who was born preterm. Material for sequencing was naive CD8+ T cells from cord blood. The CDR3 reads CASSADRGRGETQYF. The CDR3 bases are TGTGCCAGTAGTGCGGACAGGGGGCGCGGGGAGACCCAGTACTTC.